These 21 T cell receptor beta chains originate from one sample sequenced in a study of T cell changes during pregnancy in multiple sclerosis. Some clones are missing from TCRdb's copy, which holds only in-frame ones; the method was immunoSEQ multiplex PCR. Counted here are approximately 53,000 clones, roughly nine tenths occurring once; the ten biggest clones make up about 0.36%. Sequencing was performed on CD4+ T cells from peripheral blood mononuclear cells, taken before pregnancy. The receptors here all came from a female donor with multiple sclerosis, enrolled in a pregnancy study.

The V gene is TRBV28, the J gene TRBJ1-2, with D possibly TRBD1 on 6 matching bases. Between the trimmed V and J ends, which lost 1 base and 2 bases, there was a span of 17 bases. The CDR3 runs to 17 residues. CDR1 is MDHEN and CDR2 is SYDVKM in the germline V gene. In nucleotides, the CDR3 is TGTGCCAGCAGTTTATTCGGGCAGGGGTCTTTCAACTATGGCTACACCTTC. Amino acids: CASSLFGQGSFNYGYTF.

This clone was seen once. The chain carries TRBV29-1 and TRBJ2-2; D is unclear. Germline V gene sequence: CDR1 SQVTM, CDR2 ANQGSEA. The germline V and J ends were trimmed by 2 bases and 8 bases, with 9 bases remaining between them. The CDR3 extends over 12 amino acids. The CDR3 is CSVELALGELFF. CDR3 DNA: TGCAGCGTTGAATTAGCTCTGGGGGAGCTGTTTTTT.

This chain uses TRBV18 with TRBJ2-5; 10 bases are a match to TRBD2. J gave up 1 base and V 1 base, and 3 bases lay outside the gene matches. This CDR3 region has 16 residues. Per the germline V gene, CDR1 is KGHSH and CDR2 is LQKENI. CDR3: CASSPQSGRAQETQYF. The CDR3 DNA follows: TGTGCCAGCTCACCACAAAGCGGGAGGGCCCAAGAGACCCAGTACTTC.

The chain links TRBV18 to TRBJ1-1, with a weak D call TRBD1 (6 bases). With 3 bases removed from V and 3 bases from J, the gap between germline ends came to 20 bases. Germline CDR1 and CDR2: KGHSH and LQKENI. The CDR3 has 17 residues. This CDR3 is CASSPLSGGARDTEAFF. For the CDR3, the DNA is TGTGCCAGCTCACCCCTGAGTGGGGGGGCACGGGACACTGAAGCTTTCTTT.

In DNA, the CDR3 is TGCGCCAGCAGCCAAGATCTAGCCAAAAACATTCAGTACTTC. It translates to CASSQDLAKNIQYF. The J gene is TRBJ2-4, the V gene TRBV4-1, with D unclear. The germline V gene encodes CDR1 MGHRA and CDR2 YSYEKL. The V end lost 0 bases, the J end lost 0 bases, and 3 bases lay between the germline ends. The CDR3 loop spans 14 amino acids.

V is TRBV2 and J is TRBJ2-1; 8 nucleotides line up with TRBD2. Looked up from germline, CDR1 is SNHLY and CDR2 is FYNNEI. V lost 4 bases, J lost 0 bases, and 5 bases stayed unmatched. This CDR3 comprises 16 residues. The CDR3 sequence is CASSGVTSASYNEQFF. The CDR3 DNA sequence: TGTGCCAGCAGTGGGGTGACTAGCGCCTCCTACAATGAGCAGTTCTTC.

V usage is TRBV7-6 and J usage is TRBJ2-7; D may be TRBD2 (6 bases). V was pared by 5 bases and J by 0 bases, with 14 bases between. CDR1 and CDR2 (germline): SGHVS, FNYEAQ. The CDR3 runs to 15 residues. The CDR3 is CASSPRGLGSYEQYF. In nucleotides, the CDR3 is TGTGCCAGCAGCCCCCGGGGGTTAGGCTCCTACGAGCAGTACTTC.

Details on this clone: Other DNA sequences in this sample translate to the same CDR3. This rearrangement joins TRBV5-4 to TRBJ1-3; perhaps TRBD1 as D (6 bases). With 0 bases removed from V and 2 bases from J, the gap between germline ends came to 6 bases. The CDR3 loop spans 14 amino acids. Per germline, CDR1 SGHNT and CDR2 YYREEE (reference sequence). The CDR3 protein is CASSLDRAGNTIYF. The CDR3 DNA reads TGTGCCAGCAGCTTGGACAGGGCTGGAAACACCATATATTTT.

The genes are TRBV29-1 and TRBJ2-1; perhaps TRBD1 as D (5 bases). The CDR3 consists of 12 residues. V shed 4 bases and J shed 9 bases, with 13 bases lying between them. Per the germline V gene, CDR1 is SQVTM and CDR2 is ANQGSEA. The CDR3 region is CSVVPGQGEQFF. The CDR3 DNA is TGCAGCGTTGTCCCAGGGCAGGGTGAGCAGTTCTTC.

This clone appeared a few times. This chain links TRBV7-2 with TRBJ2-3, with 13 nucleotides matching TRBD2. The CDR3 extends over 18 amino acids. V gave up 5 bases and J gave up 6 bases; unmatched junction bases: 14. Germline CDR1 SGHTA, CDR2 FQGNSA. CDR3 loop: CASSTGTSGIPFWDTQYF. The DNA of the CDR3 is TGTGCCAGCAGCACCGGGACTAGCGGGATCCCATTTTGGGATACGCAGTATTTT.

V is TRBV28 and J is TRBJ1-2, with no clear D. CDR1 is MDHEN and CDR2 is SYDVKM in the germline V gene. CDR3 length: 14 amino acids. Trimming removed 3 bases at V and 8 bases at J, with 16 bases between. The CDR3 DNA follows: TGTGCCAGCAGTTTGGAGGATTCTTTATTGGGCTACACCTTC. This gives the protein CASSLEDSLLGYTF.

CDR3 residues: CASSFSGTGSQETQYF. The CDR3, as DNA: TGTGCCAGCAGTTTCTCCGGGACAGGGTCCCAAGAGACCCAGTACTTC. The chain is built from TRBV28 and TRBJ2-5, with TRBD1 identical over 9 bases. V dropped 3 bases and J dropped 1; count of bases not matched to a gene: 6. CDR3 length equals 16 residues. Germline CDR1 MDHEN, CDR2 SYDVKM. The complete variable domain, with remaining parts taken from reference TRBV28 and TRBJ2-5, reads DVKVTQSSRYLVKRTGEKVFLECVQDMDHENMFWYRQDPGLGLRLIYFSYDVKMKEKGDIPEGYSVSREKKERFSLILESASTNQTSMYLCASSFSGTGSQETQYFGPGTRLLVL.

The chain couples TRBV6-1 to TRBJ2-3; tentatively, D is TRBD2 (5 bases). Germline CDR1 MNHNS, CDR2 SASEGT. V was shortened by 7 bases and J by 1 base, with 9 bases between the two germline ends. CDR3 length: 13 residues. The DNA of the CDR3 is TGTGCCAGCACCGGACTTCGCACAGATACGCAGTATTTT. Translation: CASTGLRTDTQYF.

The rearrangement links TRBV27 to TRBJ1-2; TRBD1 agrees at 7 bases. The germline gives CDR1 MNHEY, CDR2 SMNVEV (reference sequence). The CDR3 length is 11 residues. Unmatched junction bases numbered 7, after V lost 10 bases and J lost 8 bases. CDR3: CATRGGRGYTF. CDR3 in DNA: TGTGCCACCAGAGGGGGCCGGGGCTACACCTTC.

The rearrangement joins TRBV10-1 to TRBJ2-1, with D perhaps matching TRBD1 (6 bases). The germline V gene encodes CDR1 WNHNN and CDR2 SYGVQD (reference sequence). Trimming took 6 bases from V and 0 from J, leaving 15 bases between them. The CDR3 length is 16 residues. The CDR3 nucleotides read TGCGCCAGCAGATTACAGGGATACAGCTCCTACAATGAGCAGTTCTTC. Translated: CASRLQGYSSYNEQFF.

The gene calls are TRBV4-1 and TRBJ2-1; 9 nucleotides agree with TRBD1. CDR1 is MGHRA, CDR2 YSYEKL, per germline. The CDR3 is made up of 15 amino acids. With V trimmed by 2 bases and J by 7 bases, 6 bases remained unmatched. CDR3 amino acids: CASSQIGTGRNEQFF. CDR3 sequence (DNA): TGCGCCAGCAGCCAAATTGGGACAGGGCGAAATGAGCAGTTCTTC.

The gene calls are TRBV5-1 and TRBJ2-7; possibly TRBD2 for D (6 bases). The germline CDR1 and CDR2 sequences are SGHRS and YFSETQ. Trimming shortened V by 4 bases and J by 2 bases, and 10 bases separated the two germline ends. The length of the CDR3 is 13 residues. This CDR3 is CASSLSGTYEQYF. In nucleotides, the CDR3 is TGCGCCAGCAGCCTTAGCGGAACCTACGAGCAGTACTTC.

The chain recombines TRBV5-6 with TRBJ1-3, with 9 bases matching TRBD1. The germline V gene has CDR1 SGHDT and CDR2 YYEEEE. Losses at the gene ends were 4 bases for V and 0 bases for J; bases not matched to a gene: 8. The CDR3 loop spans 17 amino acids. CDR3 amino acids: CASSPRGQGFSGNTIYF. CDR3 DNA: TGTGCCAGCAGCCCCCGGGGACAGGGCTTCTCTGGAAACACCATATATTTT.

This rearrangement joins TRBV7-6 to TRBJ2-3; TRBD2 aligns across 7 bases. J was trimmed by 0 bases and V by 1 base; bases with no gene match: 4. The CDR3 runs 16 residues. Germline V CDR1 and CDR2: SGHVS, FNYEAQ. CDR3 protein: CASSLDLAASTDTQYF. DNA for the CDR3: TGTGCCAGCAGCTTAGATCTAGCGGCTAGCACAGATACGCAGTATTTT.

The genes are TRBV5-5 and TRBJ1-2, with 9 bases lining up with TRBD1. The junction had 5 bases not matched to a gene; V was cut back by 2 bases and J by 3 bases. The CDR3 sequence is 15 residues long. Germline-derived CDR1 and CDR2 are SGHKS and YYEKEE (reference sequence). The DNA for the CDR3 is TGTGCCAGCAGCTTCTCGGGACAGGGACACTATGGCTACACCTTC. Its translation is CASSFSGQGHYGYTF.

The chain recombines TRBV7-8 with TRBJ1-1; D unresolved. Germline assignment: CDR1 SGHVS and CDR2 FQNEAQ. The V gene lost 1 base and the J gene lost 6 bases, with 12 bases spanning the gap. CDR3 length: 14 residues. CDR3 region: CASSLDEGRAEAFF. CDR3 DNA: TGTGCCAGCAGCTTAGATGAGGGAAGGGCTGAAGCTTTCTTT. The full variable domain, completed using reference TRBV7-8 and TRBJ1-1, is GAGVSQSPRYKVAKRGQDVALRCDPISGHVSLFWYQQALGQGPEFLTYFQNEAQLDKSGLPSDRFFAERPEGSVSTLKIQRTQQEDSAVYLCASSLDEGRAEAFFGQGTRLTVV.